This T cell receptor (beta chain) comes out of a study of blood T cell repertoires in COVID-19. Study as a whole: Researchers got acute and convalescent COVID-19 samples from the United States, Italy and Spain. PBMCs, B-cell-depleted T cells, or T cells were the source of the cDNA or gDNA that made up the material.

TCRdb keeps only in-frame clones here, not all; method: immunoSEQ multiplex PCR. The table has about 200,000 clones, 85% to 90% seen once. V dropped 3 bases and J dropped 8 bases, with 14 bases sitting between them. The CDR3 loop spans 14 amino acids. Germline CDR1 reads SNHLY; CDR2 reads FYNNEI. The TCR originated in a man under 40 who had recovered from COVID-19. The material sequenced was PBMCs or T cells enriched from blood (not recorded which). The chain joins TRBV2 to TRBJ2-1; a weak D match, TRBD2 (5 bases). As DNA, the CDR3 is TGTGCCAGCAGTGACTTCCTAGCTGCGGATGAGCAGTTCTTC. Its protein is CASSDFLAADEQFF.